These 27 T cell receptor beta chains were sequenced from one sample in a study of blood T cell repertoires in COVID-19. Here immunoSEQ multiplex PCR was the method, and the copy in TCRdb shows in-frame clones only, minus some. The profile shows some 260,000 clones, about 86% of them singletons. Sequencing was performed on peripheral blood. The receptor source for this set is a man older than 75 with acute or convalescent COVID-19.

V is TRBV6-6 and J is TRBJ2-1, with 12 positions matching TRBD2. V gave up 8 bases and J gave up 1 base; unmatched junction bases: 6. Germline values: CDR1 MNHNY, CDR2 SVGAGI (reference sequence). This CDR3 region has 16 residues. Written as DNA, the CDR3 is TGTGCCAGCGGATCTAGCGGGGGGGTGTCCTACAATGAGCAGTTCTTC. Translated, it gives CASGSSGGVSYNEQFF.

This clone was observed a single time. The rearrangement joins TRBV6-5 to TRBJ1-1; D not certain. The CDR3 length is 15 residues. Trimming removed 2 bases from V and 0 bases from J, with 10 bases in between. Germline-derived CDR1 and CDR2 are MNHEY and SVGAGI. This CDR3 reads CASSYQELLNTEAFF. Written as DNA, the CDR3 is TGTGCCAGCAGTTACCAGGAACTGTTGAACACTGAAGCTTTCTTT.

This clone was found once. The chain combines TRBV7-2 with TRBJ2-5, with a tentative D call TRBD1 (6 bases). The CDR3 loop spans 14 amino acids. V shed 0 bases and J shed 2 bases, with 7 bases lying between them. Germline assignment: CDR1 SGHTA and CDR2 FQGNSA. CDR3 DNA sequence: TGTGCCAGCAGCTTAGCGGGGGCTCAAGAGACCCAGTACTTC. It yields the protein CASSLAGAQETQYF.

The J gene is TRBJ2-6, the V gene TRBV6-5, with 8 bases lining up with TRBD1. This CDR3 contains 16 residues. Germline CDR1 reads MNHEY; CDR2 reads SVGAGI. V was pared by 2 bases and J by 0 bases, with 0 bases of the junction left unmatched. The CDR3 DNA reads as TGTGCCAGCAGTTACCAGGGGGCCTCTGGGGCCAACGTCCTGACTTTC. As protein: CASSYQGASGANVLTF.

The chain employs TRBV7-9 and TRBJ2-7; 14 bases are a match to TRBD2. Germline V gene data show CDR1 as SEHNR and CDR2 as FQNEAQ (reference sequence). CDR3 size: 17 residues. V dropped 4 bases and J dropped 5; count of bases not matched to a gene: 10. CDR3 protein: CASSSSGTSGSYHEQYF. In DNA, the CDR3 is TGTGCCAGCAGCTCGTCCGGGACTAGCGGGAGTTATCACGAGCAGTACTTC.

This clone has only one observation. The CDR3 reads CASSLVAGGGTGELFF. CDR3 coding DNA: TGTGCCAGCAGCTTGGTTGCGGGGGGAGGAACCGGGGAGCTGTTTTTT. The rearrangement uses TRBV5-4 and TRBJ2-2; 8 nucleotides match TRBD2. The V gene's germline CDR1 is SGHNT and CDR2 YYREEE (reference sequence). Trimming removed 0 bases from V and 5 bases from J; junction bases left unmatched: 6. The CDR3 length is 16 residues.

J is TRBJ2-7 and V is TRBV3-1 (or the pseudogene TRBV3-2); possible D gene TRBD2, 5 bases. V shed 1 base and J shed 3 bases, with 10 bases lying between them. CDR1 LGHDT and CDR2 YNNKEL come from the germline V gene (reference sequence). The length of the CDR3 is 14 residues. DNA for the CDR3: TGTGCCAGCAGCCAAGGAGAACGGGGCTACGAGCAGTACTTC. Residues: CASSQGERGYEQYF.

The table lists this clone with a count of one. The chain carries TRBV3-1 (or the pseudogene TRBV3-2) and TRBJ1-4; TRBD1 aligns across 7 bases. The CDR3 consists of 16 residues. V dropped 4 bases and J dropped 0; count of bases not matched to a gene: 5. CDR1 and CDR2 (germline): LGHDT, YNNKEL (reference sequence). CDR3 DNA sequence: TGTGCCAGCAGCCCTACAGGGACAGCAACTAATGAAAAACTGTTTTTT. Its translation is CASSPTGTATNEKLFF.

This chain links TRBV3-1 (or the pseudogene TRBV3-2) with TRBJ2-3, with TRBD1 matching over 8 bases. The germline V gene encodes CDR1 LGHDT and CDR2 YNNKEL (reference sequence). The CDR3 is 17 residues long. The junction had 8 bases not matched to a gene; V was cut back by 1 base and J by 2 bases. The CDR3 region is CASSQGQGPLSTDTQYF. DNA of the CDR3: TGTGCCAGCAGCCAAGGACAGGGGCCTCTTTCCACAGATACGCAGTATTTT.

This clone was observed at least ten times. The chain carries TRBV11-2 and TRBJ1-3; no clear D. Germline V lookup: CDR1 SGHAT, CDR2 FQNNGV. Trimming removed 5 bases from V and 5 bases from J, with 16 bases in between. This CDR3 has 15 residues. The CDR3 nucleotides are TGTGCCAGCAGCCCCCCGTGGGAGAGAAGAAACACCATATATTTT. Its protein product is CASSPPWERRNTIYF.

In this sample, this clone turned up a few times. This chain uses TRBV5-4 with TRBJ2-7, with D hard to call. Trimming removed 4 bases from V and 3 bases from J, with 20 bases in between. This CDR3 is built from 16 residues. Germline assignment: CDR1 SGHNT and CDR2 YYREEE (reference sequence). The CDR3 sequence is CASSPLIDTSRYEQYF. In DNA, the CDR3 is TGTGCCAGCAGCCCCCTTATCGACACCAGCCGCTACGAGCAGTACTTC. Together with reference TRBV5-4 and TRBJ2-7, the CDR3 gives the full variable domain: ETGVTQSPTHLIKTRGQQVTLRCSSQSGHNTVSWYQQALGQGPQFIFQYYREEENGRGNFPPRFSGLQFPNYSSELNVNALELDDSALYLCASSPLIDTSRYEQYFGPGTRLTVT.

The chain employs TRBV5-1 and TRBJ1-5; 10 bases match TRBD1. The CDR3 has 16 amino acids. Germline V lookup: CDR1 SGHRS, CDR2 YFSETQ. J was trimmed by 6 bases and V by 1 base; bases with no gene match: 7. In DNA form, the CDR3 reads TGCGCCAGCAGCTTGTCGGGGACAGGGGCAGGTCAGCCCCAGCATTTT. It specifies CASSLSGTGAGQPQHF.

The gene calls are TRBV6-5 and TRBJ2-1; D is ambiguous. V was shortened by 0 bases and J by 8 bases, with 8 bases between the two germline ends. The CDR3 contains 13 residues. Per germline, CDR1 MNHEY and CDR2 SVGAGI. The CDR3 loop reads CASSYSRRYEQFF. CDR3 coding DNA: TGTGCCAGCAGTTACTCGAGGAGATATGAGCAGTTCTTC.

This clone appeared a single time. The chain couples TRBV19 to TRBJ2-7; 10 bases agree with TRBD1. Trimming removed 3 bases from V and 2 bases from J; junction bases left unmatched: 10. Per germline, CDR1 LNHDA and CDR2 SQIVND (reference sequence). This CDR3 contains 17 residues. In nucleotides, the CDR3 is TGTGCCAGTAGTATCGACCTCCGGGACAGGGGCGCCTACGAGCAGTACTTC. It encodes CASSIDLRDRGAYEQYF.

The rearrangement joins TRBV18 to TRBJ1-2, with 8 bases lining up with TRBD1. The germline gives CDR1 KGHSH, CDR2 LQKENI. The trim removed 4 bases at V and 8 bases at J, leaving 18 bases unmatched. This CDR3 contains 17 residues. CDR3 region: CASSRPSRTGPRQGYTF. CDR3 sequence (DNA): TGTGCCAGCTCACGGCCCAGCCGGACAGGGCCCCGGCAGGGCTACACCTTC.

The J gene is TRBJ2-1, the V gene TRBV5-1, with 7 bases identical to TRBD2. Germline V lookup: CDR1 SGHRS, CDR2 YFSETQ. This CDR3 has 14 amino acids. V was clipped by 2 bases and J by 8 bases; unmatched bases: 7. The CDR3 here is CASSFEGGPYEQFF. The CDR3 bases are TGCGCCAGCAGCTTCGAGGGAGGGCCCTATGAGCAGTTCTTC.

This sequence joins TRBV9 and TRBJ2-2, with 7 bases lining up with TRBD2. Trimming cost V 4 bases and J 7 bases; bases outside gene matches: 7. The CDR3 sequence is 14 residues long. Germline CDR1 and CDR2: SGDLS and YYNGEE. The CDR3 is CASSPGLVDGELFF. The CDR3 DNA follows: TGTGCCAGCAGCCCAGGACTAGTGGACGGGGAGCTGTTTTTT.

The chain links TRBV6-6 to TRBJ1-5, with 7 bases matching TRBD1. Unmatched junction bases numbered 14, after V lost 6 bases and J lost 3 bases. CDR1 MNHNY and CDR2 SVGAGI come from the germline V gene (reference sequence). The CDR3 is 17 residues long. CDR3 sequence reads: CASSRLAPTGINQPQHF. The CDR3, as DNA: TGTGCCAGCAGCCGATTGGCGCCGACAGGGATCAATCAGCCCCAGCATTTT.

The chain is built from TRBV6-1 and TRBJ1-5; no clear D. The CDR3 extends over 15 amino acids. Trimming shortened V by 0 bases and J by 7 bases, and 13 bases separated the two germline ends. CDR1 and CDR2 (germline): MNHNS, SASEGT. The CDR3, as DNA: TGTGCCAGCAGTGAAGCACTGATCCATCCCCAGCCCCAGCATTTT. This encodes CASSEALIHPQPQHF.

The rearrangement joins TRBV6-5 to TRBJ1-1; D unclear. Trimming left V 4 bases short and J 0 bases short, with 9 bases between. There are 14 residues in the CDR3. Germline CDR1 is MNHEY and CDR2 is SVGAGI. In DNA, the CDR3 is TGTGCCAGCAGTTCGGGTCGTCTGAACACTGAAGCTTTCTTT. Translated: CASSSGRLNTEAFF.

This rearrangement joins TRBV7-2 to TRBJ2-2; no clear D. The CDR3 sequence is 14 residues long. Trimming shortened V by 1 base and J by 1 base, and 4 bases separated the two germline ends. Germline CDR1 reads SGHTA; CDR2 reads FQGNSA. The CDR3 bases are TGTGCCAGCAGCTTAGGGCAGAACACCGGGGAGCTGTTTTTT. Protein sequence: CASSLGQNTGELFF.

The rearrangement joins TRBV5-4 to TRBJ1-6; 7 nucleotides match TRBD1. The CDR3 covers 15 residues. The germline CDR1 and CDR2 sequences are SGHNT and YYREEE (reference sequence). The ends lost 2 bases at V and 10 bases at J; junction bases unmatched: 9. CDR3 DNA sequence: TGTGCCAGCAGCTTACCACAGGGGAGTAGATCACCCCTCCACTTT. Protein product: CASSLPQGSRSPLHF.

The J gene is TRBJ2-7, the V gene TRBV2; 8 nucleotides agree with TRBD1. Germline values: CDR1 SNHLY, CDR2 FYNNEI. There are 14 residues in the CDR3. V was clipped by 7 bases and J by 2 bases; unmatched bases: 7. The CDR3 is CASTLGTGAYEQYF. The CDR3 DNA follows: TGTGCCAGCACCCTAGGGACAGGCGCCTACGAGCAGTACTTC.

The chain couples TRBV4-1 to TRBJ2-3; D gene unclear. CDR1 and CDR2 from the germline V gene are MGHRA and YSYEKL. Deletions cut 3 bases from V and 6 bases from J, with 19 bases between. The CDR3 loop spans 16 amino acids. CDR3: CASSHLNTRGSDTQYF. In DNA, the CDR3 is TGCGCCAGCAGCCATCTCAATACCCGCGGATCGGATACGCAGTATTTT.

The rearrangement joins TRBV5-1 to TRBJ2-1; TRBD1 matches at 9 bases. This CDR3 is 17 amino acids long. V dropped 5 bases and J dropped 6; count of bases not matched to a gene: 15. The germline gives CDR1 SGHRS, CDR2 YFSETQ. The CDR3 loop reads CASRRFPNPGQGNEQFF. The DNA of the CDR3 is TGCGCCAGCAGACGTTTCCCAAATCCGGGACAGGGCAATGAGCAGTTCTTC.

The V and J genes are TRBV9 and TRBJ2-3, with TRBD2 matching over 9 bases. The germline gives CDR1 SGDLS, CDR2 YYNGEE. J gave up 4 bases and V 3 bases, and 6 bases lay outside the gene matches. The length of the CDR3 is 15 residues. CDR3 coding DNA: TGTGCCAGCAGCGGCGGGAGGGCCACCTCAGATACGCAGTATTTT. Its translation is CASSGGRATSDTQYF.

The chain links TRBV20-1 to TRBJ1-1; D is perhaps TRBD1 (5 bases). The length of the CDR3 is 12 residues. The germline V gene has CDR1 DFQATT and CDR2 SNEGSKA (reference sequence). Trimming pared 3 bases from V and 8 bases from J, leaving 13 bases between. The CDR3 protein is CSASAGIPEAFF. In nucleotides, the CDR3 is TGCAGTGCTAGTGCAGGGATCCCCGAAGCTTTCTTT.